The clone carrying this TCR beta chain was counted at least ten times. Its antigen is not known. There were TCR beta CDR3 regions amplified from RNA transcripts. A first-round RT-PCR of the TCR CDR3 used the HTBI primer set. TCRdb reprocessed the multiplex PCR reads with MiXCR, giving one entry per CDR3 protein. The table has around 580,000 distinct CDR3 sequences, 16% seen once; the top ten hold approximately 20%. These data belong to a study of T cells in Graves' hyperthyroidism and ophthalmopathy. Study-wide findings and caveats: Blood held most thyroid clonotypes expanded above 0.001 frequency.

Graves' hyperthyroidism showing no ophthalmopathy progression within 18 months was considered stable. Uncontrolled infection, other autoimmune disease, pregnancy and lactation each barred patients from inclusion. Trimming removed 7 bases from V and 5 bases from J; junction bases left unmatched: 8. The V gene's germline CDR1 is LGHNT and CDR2 FRNRAP. This CDR3 contains 13 residues. Input material: blood. This chain joins TRBV12-5 and TRBJ2-7; 7 positions match TRBD1. The TCR sequence derives from a woman between 18 and 29 years old with Graves' hyperthyroidism. The CDR3 DNA reads as TGTGCTAGTGCCCGGGACAGCGAGGACGAGCAGTACTTC. Its translation: CASARDSEDEQYF.